This T cell receptor (beta chain) was documented in a study of Ad26.COV2.S vaccination and SARS-CoV-2 variants. Libraries were prepared by immunoSEQ multiplex PCR; TCRdb keeps only in-frame clonotypes and omits some of them. Seen here are roughly 450,000 clones, approximately 90% observed once, and the top ten hold more than 10%. The treatment here: roughly 20 received Ad26.COV2.S at low or high dose, single or two shots; roughly 5 received placebo; per-sample allocation not given. Sampling was done on day 63 after the first vaccine or placebo injection. CDR3 size: 15 residues. V lost 0 bases to trimming and J lost 0 bases, with 7 bases between them. Germline loops: CDR1 SGHNT, CDR2 YYREEE (reference sequence).

The V call is TRBV5-4, the J call TRBJ2-1; D may be TRBD2 (5 bases). This TCR derives from a person between 18 and 65 years old who received the Ad26.COV2.S COVID-19 vaccine or a placebo. The sample here was peripheral blood, taken in a trial of Ad26.COV2.S vaccine versus placebo. This CDR3 is CASSLAGTSYNEQFF. CDR3 DNA: TGTGCCAGCAGCTTGGCGGGAACCTCCTACAATGAGCAGTTCTTC.